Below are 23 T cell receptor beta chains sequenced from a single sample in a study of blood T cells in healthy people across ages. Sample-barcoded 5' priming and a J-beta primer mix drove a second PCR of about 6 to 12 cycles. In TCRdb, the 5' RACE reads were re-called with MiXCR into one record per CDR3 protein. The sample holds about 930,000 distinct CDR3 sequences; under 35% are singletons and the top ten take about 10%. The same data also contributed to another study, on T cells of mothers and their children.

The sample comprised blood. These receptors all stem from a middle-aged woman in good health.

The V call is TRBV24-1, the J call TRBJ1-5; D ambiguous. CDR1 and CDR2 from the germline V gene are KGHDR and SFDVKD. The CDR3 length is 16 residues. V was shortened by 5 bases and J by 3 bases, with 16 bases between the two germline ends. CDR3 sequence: CATSGAPNLDNQPQHF. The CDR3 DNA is TGTGCCACCAGTGGCGCCCCGAATCTGGACAATCAGCCCCAGCATTTT.

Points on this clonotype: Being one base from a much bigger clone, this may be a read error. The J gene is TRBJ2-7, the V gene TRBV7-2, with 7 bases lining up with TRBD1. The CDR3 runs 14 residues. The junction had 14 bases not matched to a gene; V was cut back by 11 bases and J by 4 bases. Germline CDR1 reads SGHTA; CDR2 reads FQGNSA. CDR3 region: CAGTLPGQIYEQYF. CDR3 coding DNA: TGTGCCGGCACCCTGCCGGGACAGATTTACGAGCAGTACTTC.

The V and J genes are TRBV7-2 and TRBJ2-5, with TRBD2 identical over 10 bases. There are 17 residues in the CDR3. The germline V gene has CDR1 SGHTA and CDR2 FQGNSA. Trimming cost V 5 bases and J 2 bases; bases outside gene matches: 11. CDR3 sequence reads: CASSPTLERGGQETQYF. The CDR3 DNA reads TGTGCCAGCAGCCCGACCCTGGAGCGGGGGGGTCAAGAGACCCAGTACTTC.

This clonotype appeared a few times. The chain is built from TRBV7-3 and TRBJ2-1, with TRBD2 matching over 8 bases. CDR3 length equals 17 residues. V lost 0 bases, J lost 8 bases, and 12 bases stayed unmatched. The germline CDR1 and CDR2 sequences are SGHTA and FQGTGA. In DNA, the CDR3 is TGTGCCAGCAGCTTAACGTGGACGGGGGGGGCTTGGGATGAGCAGTTCTTC. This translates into CASSLTWTGGAWDEQFF.

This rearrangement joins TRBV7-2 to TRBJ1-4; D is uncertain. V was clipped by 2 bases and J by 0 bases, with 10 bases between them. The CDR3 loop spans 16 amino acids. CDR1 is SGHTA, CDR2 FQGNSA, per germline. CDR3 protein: CASSLMAAATNEKLFF. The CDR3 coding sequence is TGTGCCAGCAGCTTAATGGCGGCTGCAACTAATGAAAAACTGTTTTTT.

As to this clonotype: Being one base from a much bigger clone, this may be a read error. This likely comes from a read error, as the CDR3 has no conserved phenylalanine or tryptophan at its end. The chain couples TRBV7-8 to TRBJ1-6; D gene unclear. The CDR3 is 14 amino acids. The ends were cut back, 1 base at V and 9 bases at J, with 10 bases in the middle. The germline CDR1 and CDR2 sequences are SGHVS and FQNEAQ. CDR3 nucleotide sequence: TGTGCCAGCAGCTTAGTATATCCGAGTTCACCCCTCCACTGT. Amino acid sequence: CASSLVYPSSPLHC.

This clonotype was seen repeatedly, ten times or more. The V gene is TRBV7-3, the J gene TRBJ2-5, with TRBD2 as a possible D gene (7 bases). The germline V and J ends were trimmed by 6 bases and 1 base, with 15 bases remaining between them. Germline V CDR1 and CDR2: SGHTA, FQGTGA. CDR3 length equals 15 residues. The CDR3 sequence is CASSLGGGGQETQYF. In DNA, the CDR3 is TGTGCCAGCAGTTTAGGAGGGGGGGGCCAAGAGACCCAGTACTTC.

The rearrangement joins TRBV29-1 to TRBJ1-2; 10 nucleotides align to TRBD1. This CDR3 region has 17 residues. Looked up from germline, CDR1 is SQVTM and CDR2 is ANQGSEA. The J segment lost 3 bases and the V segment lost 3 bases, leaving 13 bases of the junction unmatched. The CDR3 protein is CSVDRLTGTGDDYGYTF. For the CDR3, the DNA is TGCAGCGTTGATAGACTTACCGGGACAGGGGACGACTATGGCTACACCTTC. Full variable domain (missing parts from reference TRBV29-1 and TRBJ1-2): SAVISQKPSRDICQRGTSLTIQCQVDSQVTMMFWYRQQPGQSLTLIATANQGSEATYESGFVIDKFPISRPNLTFSTLTVSNMSPEDSSIYLCSVDRLTGTGDDYGYTFGSGTRLTVV.

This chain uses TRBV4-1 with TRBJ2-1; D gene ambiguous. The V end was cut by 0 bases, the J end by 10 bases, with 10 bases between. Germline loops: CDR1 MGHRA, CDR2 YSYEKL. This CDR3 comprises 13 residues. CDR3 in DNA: TGCGCCAGCAGCCAAGATTGGGAATACGAGCAGTTCTTC. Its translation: CASSQDWEYEQFF.

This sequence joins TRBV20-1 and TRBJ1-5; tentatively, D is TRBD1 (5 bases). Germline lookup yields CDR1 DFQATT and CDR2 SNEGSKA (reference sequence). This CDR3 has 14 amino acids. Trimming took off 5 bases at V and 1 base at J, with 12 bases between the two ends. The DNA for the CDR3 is TGCAGTGCTTTGGGGGGAGCCAGCAATCAGCCCCAGCATTTT. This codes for CSALGGASNQPQHF.

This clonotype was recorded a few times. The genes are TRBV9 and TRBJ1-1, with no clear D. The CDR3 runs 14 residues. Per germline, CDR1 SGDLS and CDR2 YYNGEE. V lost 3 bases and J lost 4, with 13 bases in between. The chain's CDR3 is CASSADEVGTEAFF. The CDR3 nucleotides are TGTGCCAGCAGCGCCGACGAGGTTGGCACTGAAGCTTTCTTT.

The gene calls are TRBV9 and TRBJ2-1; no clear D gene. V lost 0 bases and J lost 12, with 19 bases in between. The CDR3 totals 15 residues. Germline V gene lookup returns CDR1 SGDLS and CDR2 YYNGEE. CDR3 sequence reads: CASSVAPNGPVGQFF. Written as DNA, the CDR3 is TGTGCCAGCAGCGTAGCCCCGAACGGTCCGGTGGGGCAGTTCTTC.

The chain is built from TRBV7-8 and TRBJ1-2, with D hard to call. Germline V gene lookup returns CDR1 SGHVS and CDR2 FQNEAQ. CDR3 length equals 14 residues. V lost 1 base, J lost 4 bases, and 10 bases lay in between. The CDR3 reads CASSLGSRVYGYTF. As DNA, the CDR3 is TGTGCCAGCAGCTTAGGTTCGAGGGTCTATGGCTACACCTTC.

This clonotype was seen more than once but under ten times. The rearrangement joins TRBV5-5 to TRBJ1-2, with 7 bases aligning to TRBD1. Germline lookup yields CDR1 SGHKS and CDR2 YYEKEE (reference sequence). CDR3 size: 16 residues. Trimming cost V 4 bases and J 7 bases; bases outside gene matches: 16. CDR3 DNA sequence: TGTGCCAGCAGCCAAATCCCAACAGGGGCGGCTGGTGGCTACACCTTC. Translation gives CASSQIPTGAAGGYTF.

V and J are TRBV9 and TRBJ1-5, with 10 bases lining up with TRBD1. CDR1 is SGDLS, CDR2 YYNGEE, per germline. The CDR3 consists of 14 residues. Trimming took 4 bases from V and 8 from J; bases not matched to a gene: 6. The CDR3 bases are TGTGCCAGCAGCTTAGATGGGACAGGGGAGCCCCAGCATTTT. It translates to CASSLDGTGEPQHF.

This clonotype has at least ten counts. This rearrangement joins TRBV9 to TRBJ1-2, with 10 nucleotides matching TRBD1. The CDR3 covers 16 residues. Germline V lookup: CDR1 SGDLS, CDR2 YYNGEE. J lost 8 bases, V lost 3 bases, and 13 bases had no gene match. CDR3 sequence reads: CASSATGDRGRYGYTF. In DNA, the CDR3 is TGTGCCAGCAGCGCCACCGGGGACAGGGGAAGATACGGCTACACCTTC.

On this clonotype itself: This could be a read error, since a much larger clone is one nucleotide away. CDR3 coding DNA: TGTGCCAGCAGTGCCTCCCCAGGGACCGGGGAGCGGTTTTTT. Translated: CASSASPGTGERFF. The V gene is TRBV6-4, the J gene TRBJ2-2, with D possibly called TRBD1 or TRBD2 (5 bases each). The germline CDR1 and CDR2 sequences are MRHNA and SNTAGT. The CDR3 contains 14 residues.

The CDR3 bases are TGTGCCGGTAGCCCCCATACTACCTACAATGAGCAGTTCTTC. Protein sequence: CAGSPHTTYNEQFF. The chain has TRBV7-9 and TRBJ2-1; D unresolved. The CDR3 covers 14 residues. CDR1 is SEHNR, CDR2 FQNEAQ, per germline (reference sequence). Trimming took 11 bases from V and 2 from J, leaving 16 bases between them.

The CDR3 DNA is TGTGCCAGCAGTTATGACAGGGATACCCTCGAGCAGTACTTC. It specifies CASSYDRDTLEQYF. The rearrangement joins TRBV2 to TRBJ2-5; 7 nucleotides match TRBD1. The J call is doubtful: the DNA matches TRBJ2-7 better. The germline CDR1 and CDR2 sequences are SNHLY and FYNNEI. This CDR3 has 14 residues.

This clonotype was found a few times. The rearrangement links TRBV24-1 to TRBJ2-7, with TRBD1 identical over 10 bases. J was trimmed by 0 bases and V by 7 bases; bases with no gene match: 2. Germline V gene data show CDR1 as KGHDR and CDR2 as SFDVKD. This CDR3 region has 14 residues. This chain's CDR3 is CATRGTGDSYEQYF. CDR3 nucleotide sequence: TGTGCCACCAGGGGGACAGGGGACTCCTACGAGCAGTACTTC.

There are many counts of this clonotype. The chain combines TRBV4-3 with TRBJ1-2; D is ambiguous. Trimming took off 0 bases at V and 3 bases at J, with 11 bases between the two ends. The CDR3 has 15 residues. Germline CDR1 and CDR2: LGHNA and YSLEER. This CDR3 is CASSQEAGSDYGYTF. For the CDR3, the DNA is TGCGCCAGCAGCCAAGAGGCCGGATCAGACTATGGCTACACCTTC.

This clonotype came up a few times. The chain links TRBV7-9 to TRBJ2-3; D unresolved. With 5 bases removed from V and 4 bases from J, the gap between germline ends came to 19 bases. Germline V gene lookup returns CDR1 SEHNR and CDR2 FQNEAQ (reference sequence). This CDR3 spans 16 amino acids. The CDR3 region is CASSAEGYLSADTQYF. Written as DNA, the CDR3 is TGTGCCAGCAGCGCCGAAGGCTACCTGTCGGCAGATACGCAGTATTTT.

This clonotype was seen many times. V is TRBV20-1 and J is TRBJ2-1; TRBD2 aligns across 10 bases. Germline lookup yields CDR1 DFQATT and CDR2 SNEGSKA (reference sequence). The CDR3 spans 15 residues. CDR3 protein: CRPFTGTSEYNEQFF. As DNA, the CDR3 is TGCAGGCCTTTTACCGGGACTAGCGAATACAATGAGCAGTTCTTC.